This T cell receptor beta chain was found in a study of blood T cell repertoires in COVID-19. This CDR3 comprises 15 residues. The germline gives CDR1 LNHDA, CDR2 SQIVND (reference sequence). Trimming took 6 bases from V and 6 from J, leaving 20 bases between them. The method was immunoSEQ multiplex PCR; TCRdb's version includes in-frame clones alone and lacks a portion of them. The sample includes over 130,000 clones, 70% to 85% of them seen just once. This TCR derives from a woman aged 18-29 years who had been exposed to COVID-19. The sequenced sample consisted of PBMCs or T cells enriched from blood (not recorded which). The chain recombines TRBV19 with TRBJ1-2, with TRBD1 as a possible D gene (6 bases). The CDR3: CASRASAGEIHGYTF. CDR3 coding DNA: TGTGCCAGTAGAGCTTCGGCAGGGGAAATCCATGGCTACACCTTC.